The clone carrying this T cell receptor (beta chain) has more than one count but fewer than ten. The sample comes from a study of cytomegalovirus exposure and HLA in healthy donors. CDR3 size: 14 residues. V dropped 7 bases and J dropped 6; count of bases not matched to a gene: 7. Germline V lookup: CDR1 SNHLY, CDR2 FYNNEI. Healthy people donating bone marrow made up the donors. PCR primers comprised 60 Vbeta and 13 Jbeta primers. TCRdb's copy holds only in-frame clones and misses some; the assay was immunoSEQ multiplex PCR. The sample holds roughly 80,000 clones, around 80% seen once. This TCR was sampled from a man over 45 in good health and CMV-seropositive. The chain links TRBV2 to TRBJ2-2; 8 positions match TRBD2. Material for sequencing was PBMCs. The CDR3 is CASKIAGSSGELFF. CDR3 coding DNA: TGTGCCAGCAAAATAGCGGGGAGCTCCGGGGAGCTGTTTTTT. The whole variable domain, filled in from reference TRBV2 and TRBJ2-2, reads EPEVTQTPSHQVTQMGQEVILRCVPISNHLYFYWYRQILGQKVEFLVSFYNNEISEKSEIFDDQFSVERPDGSNFTLKIRSTKLEDSAMYFCASKIAGSSGELFFGEGSRLTVL.